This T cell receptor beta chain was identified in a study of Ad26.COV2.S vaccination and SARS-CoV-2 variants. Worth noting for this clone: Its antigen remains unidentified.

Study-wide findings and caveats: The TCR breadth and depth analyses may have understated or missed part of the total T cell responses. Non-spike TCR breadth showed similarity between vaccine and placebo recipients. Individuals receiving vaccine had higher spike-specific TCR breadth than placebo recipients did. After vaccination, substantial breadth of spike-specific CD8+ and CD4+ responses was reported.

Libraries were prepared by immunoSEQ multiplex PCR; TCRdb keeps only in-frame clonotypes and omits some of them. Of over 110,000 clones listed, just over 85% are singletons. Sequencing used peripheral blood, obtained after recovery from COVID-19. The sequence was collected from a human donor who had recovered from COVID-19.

The CDR3 nucleotides read TGTGCCAGCAGTTCTGGACTAGCGATTTTGCAGTATTTT. Translation: CASSSGLAILQYF. The rearrangement joins TRBV12-3 or TRBV12-4 to TRBJ2-3, with 9 bases matching TRBD2. The CDR3 runs to 13 residues. The V segment lost 4 bases and the J segment 11 bases; nucleotides outside the gene matches: 7.